This T cell receptor beta chain was obtained from a study of T cell repertoires in ileal Crohn's disease. General study findings and limits: Active smokers at surgery had more clonal expansions than non-smokers. All patients with clonality above 26.8% had endoscopic recurrence.

The data were produced by immunoSEQ multiplex PCR, yet TCRdb's version contains in-frame clones alone and is incomplete. In the table there are about 15,000 clones, 70% to 85% of which are singletons. Eligibility required adulthood, ileal or ileocolonic Crohn's disease and indicated ileocolonic resection. In regard to this clone: The antigen is undetermined.

The receptor was derived from an adult with Crohn's disease. Sequencing was performed on ileal tissue.

The CDR3 DNA is TGTGCCAGCAGCTCCACAGGGCGGAGAGCTGGGGCCAACGTCCTGACTTTC. It translates to CASSSTGRRAGANVLTF. The V gene is TRBV7-3, the J gene TRBJ2-6, with D possibly matching TRBD1 (6 bases). This CDR3 is built from 17 residues. V gave up 4 bases and J gave up 2 bases, with 15 bases separating them. Germline-derived CDR1 and CDR2 are SGHTA and FQGTGA.